By share of the sample, the clone carrying this TCR beta chain is medium-sized. As yet, its antigen is unknown. These data originate in a study of spatial heterogeneity in lung cancer. Study results and caveats: Estimates put coverage of tumor T cells 5.5% to 8% for alpha and 11% to 15% for beta chains. How many expanded intratumoral alpha and beta TCRs were present tracked the tumor mutation count, which was a count of nonsynonymous mutations.

Each TCR cDNA molecule carried a unique molecular identifier. TCRdb re-called the 5' RACE reads with MiXCR, one entry per CDR3 protein. The data show approximately 7,000 distinct CDR3 sequences, approximately 20% seen once. Noted time point: sample taken at primary tumor resection. Unsorted whole RNA from tumor, nontumor lung or frozen PBMC underwent sequencing. This CDR3 is 14 amino acids long. With V trimmed by 7 bases and J by 7 bases, 7 bases remained unmatched. Germline CDR1 reads SQVTM; CDR2 reads ANQGSEA. The TCR originated in a female donor with early-stage non-small cell lung cancer. Source: lung tumor tissue, taken at surgery. V is TRBV29-1 and J is TRBJ1-6, with 10 bases identical to TRBD1. CDR3 sequence: CSAWTGGKNSPLHF. Written as DNA, the CDR3 is TGCAGCGCCTGGACAGGGGGTAAAAATTCACCCCTCCACTTT.